This is a list of T cell receptor beta chains from one sample in a study of T cell changes during pregnancy in multiple sclerosis. Profiled with immunoSEQ multiplex PCR; TCRdb holds only in-frame clones, not every one. The top ten clones hold about 0.69% of a sample with roughly 53,000 clones, around 92% of them seen once. The material was CD4+ T cells from peripheral blood mononuclear cells, obtained in the third trimester of pregnancy. Every receptor here comes from a female donor with multiple sclerosis, enrolled in a pregnancy study. Each CDR3 is given with its conserved first and last residue. A D gene is named only where the DNA matches it firmly. Size is stated for part of the rows, as once, few or many counts, or as a class when the clone is expanded.

TGCGCCAGCAGCCTGGACAGGGGCTCCTACAATGAGCAGTTCTTC | CASSLDRGSYNEQFF | TRBJ2-1 | . | TRBV5-1 | TRBD1
TGTGCCAGCAGCAGGACAGGCTTATATGGCTACACCTTC | CASSRTGLYGYTF | TRBJ1-2 | . | TRBV11-2 | TRBD1
TGTGCCAGTAGTATTCGTGGCGGGCCGAACACCGGGGAGCTGTTTTTT | CASSIRGGPNTGELFF | TRBJ2-2 | . | TRBV19 | .
TGCGCCAGCAGCCAGCAGGGGACAGATACGCAGTATTTT | CASSQQGTDTQYF | TRBJ2-3 | . | TRBV4-1 | .
TGCGCCAGCAGCGGAGGACAGGGGGCTAATGAAAAACTGTTTTTT | CASSGGQGANEKLFF | TRBJ1-4 | . | TRBV5-1 | TRBD1
TGTGCCATCAGTGGGCGCGGGACAGACTCTGAAGCTTTCTTT | CAISGRGTDSEAFF | TRBJ1-1 | . | TRBV10-3 | TRBD1
TGTGCCAGCAGCTTGCGGGAGCTAGCGGCAACAGATACGCAGTATTTT | CASSLRELAATDTQYF | TRBJ2-3 | once | TRBV5-8 | TRBD2
TGTGCCATCAGAACCGGGACAGGGTCCGTGAATGAGCAGTTCTTC | CAIRTGTGSVNEQFF | TRBJ2-1 | . | TRBV10-3 | TRBD1
TGTGCCAGCAGCTTGGGACTAGCGGGATCCTCGAACTCCTACAATGAGCAGTTCTTC | CASSLGLAGSSNSYNEQFF | TRBJ2-1 | . | TRBV9 | TRBD2
TGTGCCTGGAGAATGTGGCGAAGCGGAAGCTCCTACAATGAGCAGTTCTTC | CAWRMWRSGSSYNEQFF | TRBJ2-1 | . | TRBV30 | .
TGTGCCAGCAGCCTCGAGACACGAGCCTACGAGCAGTACTTC | CASSLETRAYEQYF | TRBJ2-7 | . | TRBV14 | .
TGTGCCAGTAGTATAGGGACTAGCGGGAGAGGCTACAATGAGCAGTTCTTC | CASSIGTSGRGYNEQFF | TRBJ2-1 | . | TRBV19 | TRBD2
TGTGCCAGTAGCCGCCGGGGGACCTATGGCTACACCTTC | CASSRRGTYGYTF | TRBJ1-2 | . | TRBV19 | .
TGTGCCAGCTCACTAACGGGACAGGCGAATCAGCCCCAGCATTTT | CASSLTGQANQPQHF | TRBJ1-5 | . | TRBV18 | TRBD1
TGTGCCACCAGCAGAGAACCGTCGGACACTGAAGCTTTCTTT | CATSREPSDTEAFF | TRBJ1-1 | . | TRBV15 | .
TGCGCCAGCAGCCAACTCCCGGTAGCGGGAGGTACCGAGACCCAGTACTTC | CASSQLPVAGGTETQYF | TRBJ2-5 | . | TRBV4-1 | TRBD2
TGTGCCAGCAGCCCTAGAGCGGGAGGGCCCTACGAGCAGTACTTC | CASSPRAGGPYEQYF | TRBJ2-7 | . | TRBV7-9 | TRBD2
TGTGCCAGCAGTTTATTCGCGAATGAGCAGTTCTTC | CASSLFANEQFF | TRBJ2-1 | . | TRBV28 | .
TGTGCCAGCTCACCCCGACAGTCTGGGGCCAACGTCCTGACTTTC | CASSPRQSGANVLTF | TRBJ2-6 | . | TRBV18 | .
TGTGCCAGCAGCTTAGCCCCAGGTGGGAACACCGGGGAGCTGTTTTTT | CASSLAPGGNTGELFF | TRBJ2-2 | . | TRBV11-3 | .
TGTGCCAGCAGTTCAGTTCCGCCGGGACAGGGTTACACCGGGGAGCTGTTTTTT | CASSSVPPGQGYTGELFF | TRBJ2-2 | . | TRBV28 | TRBD1
TGTGCCAGCAGCTCTGACCGGGACAGAACCTACGAGCAGTACTTC | CASSSDRDRTYEQYF | TRBJ2-7 | few | TRBV7-9 | TRBD1
TGTGCCAGCAAGAGATTGGCTAGCGGCACAGATACGCAGTATTTT | CASKRLASGTDTQYF | TRBJ2-3 | once | TRBV6-4 | .
TGTGCCAGCAGCGTAGGACCGGGACAGCACTACGAGCAGTACTTC | CASSVGPGQHYEQYF | TRBJ2-7 | . | TRBV9 | TRBD1